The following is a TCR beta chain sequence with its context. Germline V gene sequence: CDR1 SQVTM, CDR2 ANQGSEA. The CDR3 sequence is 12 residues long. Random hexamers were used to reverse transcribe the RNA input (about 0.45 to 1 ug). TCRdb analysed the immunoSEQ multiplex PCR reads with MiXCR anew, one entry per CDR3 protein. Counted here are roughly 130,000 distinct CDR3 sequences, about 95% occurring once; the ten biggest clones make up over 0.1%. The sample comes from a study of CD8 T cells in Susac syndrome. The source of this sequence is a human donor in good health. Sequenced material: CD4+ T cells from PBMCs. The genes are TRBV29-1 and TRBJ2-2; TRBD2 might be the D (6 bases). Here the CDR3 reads CRVRRGAGELFF. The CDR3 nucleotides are TGCAGAGTTAGGAGGGGTGCGGGGGAGCTGTTTTTT.